The 22 T cell receptor beta chains in this list originate from one sample, sequenced in a study of blood T cells in healthy people across ages (dated by TCRdb to between 2014 and 2016). The library was made by 5' RACE. The sequencer listed for this sample is Illumina HiSeq 2500. A second PCR of roughly 7 to 12 cycles was run with a J-beta primer mix and a sample-barcoded 5' primer. TCRdb passed the public sequencing reads through fastp at Q25 and MiXCR, retaining productive beta sequences. Rows with a matching CDR3 protein are joined into one entry that keeps the most common DNA and genes. In all, the sample holds about 830,000 distinct CDR3 sequences, and under 80% of those were seen once. The top ten clones comprise 28% of the sample. Material for sequencing was blood. The receptors derive from a man between 25 and 39 years old in good health.

This sequence joins TRBV5-1 and TRBJ2-5, with TRBD1 as a possible D gene (5 bases). The closer fit of TRBJ2-7 to the DNA end suggests the J call may be wrong. The CDR3 totals 14 residues. The germline V gene encodes CDR1 SGHRS and CDR2 YFSETQ. CDR3 coding DNA: TGCGCCAGCAGCTTTAGTGGACAAGACTACGAGCAGTACTTC. Protein: CASSFSGQDYEQYF.

The V gene is TRBV27, the J gene TRBJ2-7, with a possible D match to TRBD1 (6 bases). The CDR3 consists of 15 residues. Per the germline V gene, CDR1 is MNHEY and CDR2 is SMNVEV (reference sequence). The V and J ends lost 6 bases and 0 bases respectively, with 15 bases between them. As DNA, the CDR3 is TGTGCCAGCAGCCCCGTGGGGACAAGCTCCTACGAGCAGTACTTC. Encoded protein: CASSPVGTSSYEQYF.

CDR3 sequence reads: CASTTGFASDTQYF. DNA for the CDR3: TGTGCCAGCACGACAGGTTTCGCGTCAGATACGCAGTATTTT. The genes are TRBV12-3 or TRBV12-4 and TRBJ2-3; a weak D match, TRBD1 (6 bases). The CDR3 consists of 14 residues. Trimming stripped 7 bases from V and 4 bases from J, with 15 bases between.

This chain links TRBV7-9 with TRBJ1-2; 7 bases line up with TRBD1. Per germline, CDR1 SEHNR and CDR2 FQNEAQ (reference sequence). Losses at the gene ends were 4 bases for V and 8 bases for J; bases not matched to a gene: 10. The CDR3 has 14 amino acids. The CDR3 nucleotides read TGTGCCAGCAGCTCCCCGAACGACAGGGACGGCTACACCTTC. This translates into CASSSPNDRDGYTF.

The V call is TRBV12-3 or TRBV12-4, the J call TRBJ2-1; D not certain. This CDR3 is 14 amino acids long. Trimming cost V 3 bases and J 8 bases, with 14 bases left between them. The CDR3: CASSLPPFKDEQFF. The DNA for the CDR3 is TGTGCCAGCAGTTTGCCCCCCTTTAAGGATGAGCAGTTCTTC.

Only one count was recorded for this clonotype. The chain couples TRBV28 to TRBJ2-4; the D gene is possibly TRBD2 (6 bases). The DNA end is more similar to TRBJ2-7, so the J call may be wrong. Germline CDR1 reads MDHEN; CDR2 reads SYDVKM. The CDR3 spans 15 residues. CDR3 region: CASSHPAGISYEQYF. In nucleotides, the CDR3 is TGTGCCAGCAGCCACCCGGCGGGGATATCCTACGAGCAGTACTTC.

This sequence joins TRBV28 and TRBJ2-4; D is ambiguous. The DNA end favors TRBJ2-7, so the J call may be wrong. CDR1 and CDR2 from the germline V gene are MDHEN and SYDVKM. The CDR3 runs 12 residues. CDR3 in amino acids: CASSLSRLEQYF. The CDR3 DNA follows: TGTGCCAGCAGTTTATCCCGACTCGAGCAGTACTTC.

The chain uses TRBV6-5 and TRBJ2-3; possibly TRBD1 for D (6 bases). V lost 0 bases to trimming and J lost 2 bases, with 12 bases between them. CDR1 MNHEY and CDR2 SVGAGI come from the germline V gene. CDR3 size: 16 residues. The CDR3 is CASSYSGDIFTDTQYF. As DNA, the CDR3 is TGTGCCAGCAGTTACTCGGGGGACATTTTCACAGATACGCAGTATTTT.

J is TRBJ1-2 and V is TRBV6-2 or TRBV6-3; 8 positions match TRBD1. J lost 7 bases, V lost 6 bases, and 7 bases had no gene match. The CDR3 is 13 residues long. In germline, CDR1 is MNHEY, CDR2 SVGEGT. The CDR3 reads CASSQDRAAGYTF. CDR3 in DNA: TGTGCCAGCAGCCAGGACAGGGCGGCTGGCTACACCTTC.

The J gene is TRBJ2-5, the V gene TRBV27, with D uncertain. Matching the DNA end better, TRBJ2-7 makes the J call doubtful. This CDR3 spans 12 amino acids. The V gene's germline CDR1 is MNHEY and CDR2 SMNVEV (reference sequence). In nucleotides, the CDR3 is TGTGCCAGCAGTTTATCAGGGCGCGAGCAGTACTTC. This sequence encodes CASSLSGREQYF.

The chain links TRBV6-5 to TRBJ2-6; no definite D call. V was cut by 6 bases and J by 0 bases, with 9 bases left in between. The CDR3 runs to 15 residues. Germline CDR1 reads MNHEY; CDR2 reads SVGAGI. The CDR3 here is CASSLLNSGANVLTF. CDR3 sequence (DNA): TGTGCCAGCAGCCTCCTCAACTCTGGGGCCAACGTCCTGACTTTC.

The chain employs TRBV20-1 and TRBJ2-7; 8 nucleotides agree with TRBD1. V shed 5 bases, J shed 2 bases, and the junction held 8 bases outside the gene matches. CDR3 size: 14 residues. Germline CDR1 is DFQATT and CDR2 is SNEGSKA (reference sequence). The CDR3 is CSAPTQGATYEQYF. CDR3 nucleotide sequence: TGCAGTGCTCCGACCCAGGGGGCTACCTACGAGCAGTACTTC.

This clonotype was counted between two and nine times. The V gene is TRBV6-2 or TRBV6-3, the J gene TRBJ2-1, with no clear D. In germline, CDR1 is MNHEY, CDR2 SVGEGT. This CDR3 is 14 amino acids long. Trimming pared 8 bases from V and 12 bases from J, leaving 23 bases between. In nucleotides, the CDR3 is TGTGCCAGCGGAGAGCCTCTCGCCGGCGCTGGGCAGTTCTTC. This encodes CASGEPLAGAGQFF.

The V gene is TRBV5-1, the J gene TRBJ2-7; D ambiguous. CDR1 and CDR2 (germline): SGHRS, YFSETQ. This CDR3 spans 14 amino acids. The V gene lost 4 bases and the J gene lost 4 bases, with 15 bases spanning the gap. The CDR3 DNA is TGCGCCAGCAGCATTCGGACCGGAGCATACGAGCAGTACTTC. Protein product: CASSIRTGAYEQYF.

The table lists this clonotype with a few counts. This chain joins TRBV5-1 and TRBJ2-5; 7 nucleotides match TRBD1. V shed 5 bases and J 3 bases; nucleotides not matched to a gene: 7. From germline, CDR1 is SGHRS and CDR2 YFSETQ. The length of the CDR3 is 14 residues. The CDR3 is CASRGTVVEETQYF. The CDR3 DNA reads TGCGCCAGCAGGGGGACAGTAGTGGAAGAGACCCAGTACTTC.

CDR3: CASGYSSGGRHEQYF. CDR3 sequence (DNA): TGTGCCAGCGGGTACTCTAGCGGGGGAAGGCACGAGCAGTACTTC. This chain joins TRBV6-2 or TRBV6-3 and TRBJ2-7; 10 nucleotides line up with TRBD2. The CDR3 contains 15 residues. The V and J ends lost 8 bases and 5 bases, in that order; junction bases with no gene match: 12. Germline-derived CDR1 and CDR2 are MNHEY and SVGEGT.

This chain connects TRBV12-3 or TRBV12-4 to TRBJ1-1; a weak D match, TRBD1 (5 bases). The CDR3 extends over 13 amino acids. The V end was cut by 3 bases, the J end by 3 bases, with 8 bases between. CDR3 coding DNA: TGTGCCAGCAGTTTCCTCAGGGACACTGAAGCTTTCTTT. The encoded protein is CASSFLRDTEAFF.

In this sample, this clonotype turned up a few times. J is TRBJ1-2 and V is TRBV20-1; 10 bases map to TRBD1. Germline assignment: CDR1 DFQATT and CDR2 SNEGSKA (reference sequence). This CDR3 spans 14 amino acids. The J segment lost 8 bases and the V segment lost 6 bases, leaving 12 bases of the junction unmatched. As DNA, the CDR3 is TGCAGTGCCGAACCGGGACAGGGGATTGGGGGCTACACCTTC. Translated, it gives CSAEPGQGIGGYTF.

This clonotype turned up a few times. This chain connects TRBV4-2 to TRBJ2-5; D perhaps matches TRBD1 (5 bases). Germline V gene sequence: CDR1 LGHNA, CDR2 YNFKEQ. CDR3 size: 16 residues. The germline V and J ends were trimmed by 1 base and 5 bases, with 17 bases remaining between them. The CDR3 is CASSQGPGQESETQYF. CDR3 nucleotides: TGTGCCAGCAGCCAAGGTCCAGGACAAGAGAGCGAGACCCAGTACTTC.

There are many counts of this clonotype. V gene TRBV7-9 combines with J gene TRBJ2-1, with 7 positions matching TRBD2. The V and J ends lost 5 bases and 4 bases, in that order; junction bases with no gene match: 2. Germline CDR1 and CDR2: SEHNR and FQNEAQ (reference sequence). CDR3 length: 13 residues. CDR3 amino acids: CASSPGGYNEQFF. CDR3 sequence (DNA): TGTGCCAGCAGCCCGGGGGGATACAATGAGCAGTTCTTC.

The chain links TRBV10-3 to TRBJ2-7, with D uncertain. The germline CDR1 and CDR2 sequences are ENHRY and SYGVKD. This CDR3 comprises 12 residues. Between the trimmed V and J ends, which lost 10 bases and 0 bases, there was a span of 10 bases. CDR3 DNA sequence: TGTGCCACCGCAGTCTACTCCTACGAGCAGTACTTC. Protein sequence: CATAVYSYEQYF.

The genes are TRBV28 and TRBJ1-2; maybe TRBD1 (5 bases). Germline CDR1 reads MDHEN; CDR2 reads SYDVKM. The V end lost 5 bases, the J end lost 8 bases, and 18 bases lay between the germline ends. This CDR3 contains 14 residues. DNA for the CDR3: TGTGCCAGCAGTGACTCGGGACTTTTAACCGGCTACACCTTC. This translates into CASSDSGLLTGYTF.